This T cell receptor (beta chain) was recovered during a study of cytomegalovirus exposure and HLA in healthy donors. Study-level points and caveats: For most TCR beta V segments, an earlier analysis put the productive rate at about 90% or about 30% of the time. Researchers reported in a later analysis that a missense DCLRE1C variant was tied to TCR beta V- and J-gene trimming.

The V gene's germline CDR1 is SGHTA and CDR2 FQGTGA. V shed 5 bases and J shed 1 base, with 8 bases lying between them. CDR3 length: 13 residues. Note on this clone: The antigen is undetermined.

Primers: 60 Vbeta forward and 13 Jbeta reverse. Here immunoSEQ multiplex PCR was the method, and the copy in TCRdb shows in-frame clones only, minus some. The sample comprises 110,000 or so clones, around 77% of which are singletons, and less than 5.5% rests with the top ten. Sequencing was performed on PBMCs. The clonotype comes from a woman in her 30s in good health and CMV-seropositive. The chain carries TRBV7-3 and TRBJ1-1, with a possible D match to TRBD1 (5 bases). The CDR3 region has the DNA TGTGCCAGCAGCGAACAGGAGAACACTGAAGCTTTCTTT. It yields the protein CASSEQENTEAFF.